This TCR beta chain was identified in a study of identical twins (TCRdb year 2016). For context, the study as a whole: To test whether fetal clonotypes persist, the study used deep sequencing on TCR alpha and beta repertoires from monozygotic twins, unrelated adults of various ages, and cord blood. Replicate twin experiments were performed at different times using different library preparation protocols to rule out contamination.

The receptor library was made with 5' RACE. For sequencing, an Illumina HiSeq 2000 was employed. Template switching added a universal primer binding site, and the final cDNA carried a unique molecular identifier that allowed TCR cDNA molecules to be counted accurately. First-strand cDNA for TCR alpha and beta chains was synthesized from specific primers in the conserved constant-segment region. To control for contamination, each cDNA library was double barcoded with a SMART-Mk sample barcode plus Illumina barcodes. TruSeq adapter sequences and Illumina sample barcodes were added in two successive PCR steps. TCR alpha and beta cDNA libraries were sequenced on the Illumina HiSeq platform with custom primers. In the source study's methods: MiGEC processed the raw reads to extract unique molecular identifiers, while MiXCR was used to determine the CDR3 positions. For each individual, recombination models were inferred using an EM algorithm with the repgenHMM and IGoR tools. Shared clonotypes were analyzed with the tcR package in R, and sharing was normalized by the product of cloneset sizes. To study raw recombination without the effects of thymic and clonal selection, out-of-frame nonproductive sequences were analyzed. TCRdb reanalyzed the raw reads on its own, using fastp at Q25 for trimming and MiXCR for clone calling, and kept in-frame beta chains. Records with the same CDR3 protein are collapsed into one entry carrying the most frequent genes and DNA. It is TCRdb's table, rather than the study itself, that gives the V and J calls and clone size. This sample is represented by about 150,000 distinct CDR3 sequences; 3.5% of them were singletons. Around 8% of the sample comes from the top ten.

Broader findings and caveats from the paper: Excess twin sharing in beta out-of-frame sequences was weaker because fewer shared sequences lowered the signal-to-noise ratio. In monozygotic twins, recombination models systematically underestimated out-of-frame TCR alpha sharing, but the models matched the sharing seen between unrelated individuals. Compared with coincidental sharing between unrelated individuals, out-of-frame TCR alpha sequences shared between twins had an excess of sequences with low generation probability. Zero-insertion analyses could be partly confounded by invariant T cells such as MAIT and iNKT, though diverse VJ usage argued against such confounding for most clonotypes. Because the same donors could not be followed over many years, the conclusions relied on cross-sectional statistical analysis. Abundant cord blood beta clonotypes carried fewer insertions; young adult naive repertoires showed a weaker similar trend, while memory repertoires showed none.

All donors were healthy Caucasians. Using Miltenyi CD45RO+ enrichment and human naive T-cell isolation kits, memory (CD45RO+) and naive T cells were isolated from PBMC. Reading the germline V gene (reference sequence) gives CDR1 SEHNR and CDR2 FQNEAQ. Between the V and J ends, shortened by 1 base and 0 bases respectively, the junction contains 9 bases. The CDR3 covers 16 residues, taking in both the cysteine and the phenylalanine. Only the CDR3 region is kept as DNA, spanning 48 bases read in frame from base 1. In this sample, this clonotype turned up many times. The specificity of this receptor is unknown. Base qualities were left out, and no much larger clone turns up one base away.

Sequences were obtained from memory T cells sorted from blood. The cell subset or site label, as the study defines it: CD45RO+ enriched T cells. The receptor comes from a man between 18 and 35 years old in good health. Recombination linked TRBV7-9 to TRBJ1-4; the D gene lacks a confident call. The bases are TGTGCCAGCAGCTTAGGCAGATCCGCAACTAATGAAAAACTGTTTTTT. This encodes CASSLGRSATNEKLFF.